This TCR beta chain is from a study of cytomegalovirus exposure and HLA in healthy donors. Study conclusions and caveats: Among the sequence variants, a highly shared cluster was likely an artifact of sequencing.

The primer mix had 60 Vbeta and 13 Jbeta primers. The data were produced by immunoSEQ multiplex PCR, yet TCRdb's version contains in-frame clones alone and is incomplete. The sample includes 70,000 to 90,000 clones, 84% seen only once; the top ten take under 20%. The CDR3 is made up of 12 amino acids. Germline V gene data show CDR1 as SGHTA and CDR2 as FQGNSA. V dropped 3 bases and J dropped 0 bases, with 3 bases sitting between them. Samples came from healthy bone marrow donors. This clone was counted a single time. Its cognate antigen is unknown. The chain links TRBV7-2 to TRBJ2-7; D gene unclear. This clonotype was obtained from a man aged 70-80 years in good health and CMV-seropositive. Sequencing was performed on PBMCs. The CDR3 region is CASSLSSYEQYF. The CDR3 bases are TGTGCCAGCAGCTTGAGCTCCTACGAGCAGTACTTC.